Here is one TCR beta chain with its context. The antigen is unknown. CDR3 length: 14 amino acids. The V gene lost 2 bases and the J gene lost 0 bases, with 5 bases spanning the gap. Germline lookup yields CDR1 MNHNY and CDR2 SVGAGI (reference sequence). Autoimmune disease history or systemic immunosuppression led to patients being barred. Sequencing used immunoSEQ multiplex PCR; TCRdb keeps in-frame clones, though not all of them. The sample contains roughly 45,000 clones, roughly 86% of which appear only once. This record comes from a study of OX40 agonist ivuxolimab in advanced cancers. Study-level findings and limits: CD8+ T cells averaged more expanded clones than CD4+.

The sample here was CD4+ or CD8+ T cells sorted from blood, taken in a trial of the OX40 agonist ivuxolimab. The source is an adult with an advanced solid tumor such as melanoma, head and neck, liver or kidney cancer. This sequence joins TRBV6-6 and TRBJ1-3; D call uncertain. The CDR3 bases are TGTGCCAGCAGTTACCCCGGCTCTGGAAACACCATATATTTT. It encodes CASSYPGSGNTIYF.